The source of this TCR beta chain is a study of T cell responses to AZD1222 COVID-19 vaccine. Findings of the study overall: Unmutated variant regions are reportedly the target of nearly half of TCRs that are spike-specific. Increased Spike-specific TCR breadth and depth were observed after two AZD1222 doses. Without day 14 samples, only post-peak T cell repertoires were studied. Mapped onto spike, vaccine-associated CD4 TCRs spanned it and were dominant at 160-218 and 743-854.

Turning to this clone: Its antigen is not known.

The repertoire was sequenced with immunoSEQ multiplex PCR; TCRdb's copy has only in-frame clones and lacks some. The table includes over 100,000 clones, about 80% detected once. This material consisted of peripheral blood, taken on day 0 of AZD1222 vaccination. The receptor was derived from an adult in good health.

This CDR3 is CASIKDRNTEAFF. As DNA, the CDR3 is TGTGCCAGCATCAAAGACAGAAACACTGAAGCTTTCTTT. The chain links TRBV12-3 or TRBV12-4 to TRBJ1-1; D perhaps matches TRBD1 (5 bases). V was trimmed by 7 bases and J by 2 bases, leaving 11 bases between them. The CDR3 covers 13 residues.